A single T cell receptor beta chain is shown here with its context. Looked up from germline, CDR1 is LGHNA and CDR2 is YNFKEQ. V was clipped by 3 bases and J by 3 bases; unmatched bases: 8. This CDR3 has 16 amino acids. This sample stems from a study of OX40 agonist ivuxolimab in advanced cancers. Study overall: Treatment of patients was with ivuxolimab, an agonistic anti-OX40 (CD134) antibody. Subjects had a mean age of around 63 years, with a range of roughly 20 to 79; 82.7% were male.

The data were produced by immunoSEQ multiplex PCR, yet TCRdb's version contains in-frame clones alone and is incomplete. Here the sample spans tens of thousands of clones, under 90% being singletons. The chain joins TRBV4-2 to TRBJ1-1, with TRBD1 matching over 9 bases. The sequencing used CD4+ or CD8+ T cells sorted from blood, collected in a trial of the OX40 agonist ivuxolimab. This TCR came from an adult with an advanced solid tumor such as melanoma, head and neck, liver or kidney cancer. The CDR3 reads CASSHGQGSDDTEAFF. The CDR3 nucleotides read TGTGCCAGCAGCCACGGACAGGGGTCTGATGACACTGAAGCTTTCTTT.